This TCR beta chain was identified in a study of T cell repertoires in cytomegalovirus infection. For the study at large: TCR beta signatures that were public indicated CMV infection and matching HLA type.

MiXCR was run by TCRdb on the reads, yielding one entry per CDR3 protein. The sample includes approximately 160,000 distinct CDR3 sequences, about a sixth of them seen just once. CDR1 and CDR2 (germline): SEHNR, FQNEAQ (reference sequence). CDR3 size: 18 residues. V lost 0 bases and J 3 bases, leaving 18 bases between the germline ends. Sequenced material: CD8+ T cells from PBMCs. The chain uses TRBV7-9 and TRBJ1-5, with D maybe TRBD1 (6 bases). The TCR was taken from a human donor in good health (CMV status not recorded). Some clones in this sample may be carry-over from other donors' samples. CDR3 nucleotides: TGTGCCAGCAGCTTAGCGGGAACTGGACAGATAGTCAATCAGCCCCAGCATTTT. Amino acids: CASSLAGTGQIVNQPQHF.